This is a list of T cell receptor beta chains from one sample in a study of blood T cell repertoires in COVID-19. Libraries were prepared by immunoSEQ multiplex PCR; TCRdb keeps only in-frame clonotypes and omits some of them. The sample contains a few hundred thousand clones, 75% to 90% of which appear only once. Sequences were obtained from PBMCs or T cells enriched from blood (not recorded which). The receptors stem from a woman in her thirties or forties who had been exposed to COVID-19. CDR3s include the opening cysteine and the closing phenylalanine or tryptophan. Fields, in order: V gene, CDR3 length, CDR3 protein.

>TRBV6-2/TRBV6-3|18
CASSYGLGGWLNTGELFF
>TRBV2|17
CASSAGQLSSGANVLTF
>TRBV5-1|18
CASSLAVATGQTPSGYTF
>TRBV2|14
CASSRISSYNEQFF
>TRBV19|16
CASSIAPSVIQETQYF
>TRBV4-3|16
CASSQGLAGGQETQYF
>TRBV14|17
CASSHTLSTNYNYEQYF
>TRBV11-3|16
CASSLGRDRGFPEAFF
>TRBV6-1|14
CASSENGRFYEQYF
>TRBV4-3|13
CASSQDRGNTIYF
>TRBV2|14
CASRTTTVVGGYTF
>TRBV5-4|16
CASRGRGTIKGTEAFF
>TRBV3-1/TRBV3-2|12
CASSRRVNEQFF
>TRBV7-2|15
CASSLGFAGPEGYTF
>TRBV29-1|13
CSVVGGRQETQYF
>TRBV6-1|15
CASSEAKQGNYGYTF
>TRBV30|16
CAWTKGTGGYQETQYF
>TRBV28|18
CASSLSSGGASKTGELFF
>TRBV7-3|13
CASSLSRDTEAFF
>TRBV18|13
CASSLGPDQPQHF
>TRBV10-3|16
CAISEPTGTGDSPLHF
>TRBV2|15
CASSATGTGTYGYTF
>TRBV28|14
CASSNGHGNSPLHF
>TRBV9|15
CASSVAPGTNTEAFF
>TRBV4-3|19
CASSQDDWTSGRIYNEQFF
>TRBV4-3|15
CASSRDQGGGYGYTF
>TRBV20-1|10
CSASVDEQYF
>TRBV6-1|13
CASSETGWDGYTF
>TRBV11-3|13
CASSLDGLDTQYF
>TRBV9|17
CASSVETGFSSTDTQYF
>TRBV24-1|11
CATQGEYGYTF
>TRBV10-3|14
CAISGQGRGTEAFF
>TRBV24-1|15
CATSDSRSEANVLTF
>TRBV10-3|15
CAIWDGGPNGNEQFF
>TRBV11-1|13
CASSLDSSEPQHF
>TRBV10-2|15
CASSEERGMNTEAFF
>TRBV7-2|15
CASSLTSGRLDTQYF
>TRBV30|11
CAWSLGGEQYF
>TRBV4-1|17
CASSQGLARGLYQPQHF